The rows below give T cell receptor beta chains drawn from one sample of a study of cytomegalovirus exposure and HLA in healthy donors. Measured with immunoSEQ multiplex PCR; TCRdb has only the in-frame clones, and not every one. The data show 150,000 to 200,000 clones, roughly 85% seen once. Sequencing was carried out using PBMCs. The receptors were gathered from a man aged 18-30 years in good health and CMV-seropositive. The CDR3 runs from the conserved cysteine through the conserved F or W. The D gene is left open where the match is weak. Clone size is given for some rows only: seen once, a few or many times, or a class if the clone is expanded.

J | size | V | D | CDR3 | DNA
TRBJ1-1 | - | TRBV4-3 | - | CASSQDTHADGGVRTEAFF | TGCGCCAGCAGCCAAGACACCCATGCCGATGGAGGGGTGCGGACTGAAGCTTTCTTT
TRBJ1-2 | - | TRBV4-1 | - | CASSQNRQDYGYTF | TGCGCCAGCAGCCAAAACCGACAGGACTATGGCTACACCTTC
TRBJ2-1 | - | TRBV11-3 | TRBD2 | CASSQTSGVWDEQFF | TGTGCCAGCAGCCAAACTAGCGGGGTGTGGGATGAGCAGTTCTTC
TRBJ1-3 | - | TRBV12-5 | - | CASGPAGTGNTIYF | TGTGCTAGTGGTCCGGCGGGGACTGGAAACACCATATATTTT
TRBJ1-4 | - | TRBV11-2 | - | CASSSDRGVNEKLFF | TGTGCCAGCAGCTCGGATCGGGGAGTTAATGAAAAACTGTTTTTT
TRBJ1-1 | - | TRBV11-3 | - | CASSRQANTEAFF | TGTGCCAGCAGTCGGCAGGCGAACACTGAAGCTTTCTTT
TRBJ2-7 | - | TRBV4-1 | - | CASSQGTDRPYEQYF | TGCGCCAGCAGCCAAGGGACAGATCGTCCCTACGAGCAGTACTTC
TRBJ2-1 | - | TRBV15 | TRBD2 | CATSRDLSSGTKQFF | TGTGCCACCAGCAGAGATCTCTCTAGCGGCACTAAGCAGTTCTTC
TRBJ2-1 | - | TRBV19 | TRBD1 | CASSILFRDSYNEQFF | TGTGCCAGTAGTATACTATTTCGGGACAGCTACAATGAGCAGTTCTTC
TRBJ2-3 | - | TRBV4-3 | - | CASSQGQRTDTQYF | TGCGCCAGCAGCCAAGGACAGCGCACAGATACGCAGTATTTT
TRBJ2-1 | - | TRBV2 | - | CASSRGSNEQFF | TGTGCCAGCAGCAGGGGCTCCAATGAGCAGTTCTTC
TRBJ1-5 | - | TRBV18 | - | CASSRSTAGSRQPQHF | TGTGCCAGCTCCCGCTCCACGGCAGGGTCACGTCAGCCCCAGCATTTT
TRBJ1-5 | - | TRBV19 | - | CASNDKKNSNQPQHF | TGTGCCAGTAATGACAAAAAAAATAGCAATCAGCCCCAGCATTTT
TRBJ2-7 | - | TRBV6-1 | TRBD2 | CASSETGLAGGLYEQYF | TGTGCCAGCAGTGAGACGGGACTAGCGGGGGGGCTGTACGAGCAGTACTTC
TRBJ1-4 | - | TRBV13 | - | CASSLAGGATNEKLFF | TGTGCCAGCAGCTTAGCCGGGGGTGCAACTAATGAAAAACTGTTTTTT
TRBJ2-1 | - | TRBV5-4 | - | CASSPRDYDNEQFF | TGTGCCAGCAGCCCCCGGGATTATGACAATGAGCAGTTCTTC
TRBJ2-2 | - | TRBV27 | - | CASMSRANTGELFF | TGTGCCAGCATGAGCAGGGCGAACACCGGGGAGCTGTTTTTT
TRBJ1-1 | once | TRBV5-1 | - | CASSLSPTGNTEAFF | TGCGCCAGCAGCTTGTCCCCTACAGGGAACACTGAAGCTTTCTTT
TRBJ1-2 | few | TRBV9 | - | CASSVAQFNGYTF | TGTGCCAGCAGCGTAGCACAGTTTAATGGCTACACCTTC
TRBJ2-3 | - | TRBV19 | TRBD1 | CASRDRGARRNTDTQYF | TGTGCCAGTAGGGACAGGGGGGCAAGAAGGAACACAGATACGCAGTATTTT
TRBJ1-5 | - | TRBV6-6 | TRBD1 | CASRLQGLDQPQHF | TGTGCCAGCAGACTACAGGGGCTTGACCAGCCCCAGCATTTT
TRBJ2-5 | - | TRBV2 | - | CASNMDYQETQYF | TGTGCCAGCAATATGGACTATCAAGAGACCCAGTACTTC
TRBJ1-1 | - | TRBV29-1 | - | CSVERVNTEAFF | TGCAGCGTGGAACGGGTAAACACTGAAGCTTTCTTT
TRBJ2-7 | - | TRBV10-3 | TRBD1 | CAISGGGGQGNYEQYF | TGTGCCATCAGTGGGGGAGGGGGACAGGGGAACTACGAGCAGTACTTC
TRBJ2-6 | - | TRBV30 | TRBD1 | CAWSVGTGPGANVLTF | TGTGCCTGGAGTGTAGGGACAGGTCCTGGGGCCAACGTCCTGACTTTC
TRBJ1-4 | - | TRBV11-3 | - | CASSLSGRVREKLFF | TGTGCCAGCAGCTTATCTGGCAGGGTGAGGGAAAAACTGTTTTTT
TRBJ1-1 | - | TRBV7-6 | - | CASSFQVGTEAFF | TGTGCCAGCAGCTTCCAGGTCGGCACTGAAGCTTTCTTT
TRBJ2-6 | - | TRBV7-6 | - | CASSLDPPNLQGSGANVLTF | TGTGCCAGCAGCTTAGACCCCCCTAACCTTCAGGGTTCTGGGGCCAACGTCCTGACTTTC
TRBJ2-5 | once | TRBV7-8 | - | CASSLPPTGGVGTQYF | TGTGCCAGCAGCTTACCCCCCACGGGGGGCGTAGGGACCCAGTACTTC
TRBJ2-7 | - | TRBV5-6 | - | CASSLSGLGTTVEQYF | TGTGCCAGCAGCTTGTCAGGACTGGGGACAACGGTCGAGCAGTACTTC
TRBJ2-2 | - | TRBV9 | - | CASKEGVIAGELFF | TGTGCCAGCAAGGAGGGAGTTATTGCCGGGGAGCTGTTTTTT
TRBJ1-1 | few | TRBV11-2 | - | CASSFGSEAFF | TGTGCCAGCAGCTTTGGGAGTGAAGCTTTCTTT
TRBJ2-7 | - | TRBV18 | TRBD2 | CASSPLAGGLPSEQYF | TGTGCCAGCTCACCACTAGCGGGGGGACTACCCAGCGAGCAGTACTTC
TRBJ2-6 | - | TRBV7-8 | - | CASSLASGVLSGANVLTF | TGTGCCAGCAGCTTAGCGTCAGGTGTTCTCTCTGGGGCCAACGTCCTGACTTTC
TRBJ1-3 | - | TRBV9 | TRBD1 | CASSAPRGVGNTIYF | TGTGCCAGCAGCGCCCCCAGGGGGGTAGGAAACACCATATATTTT
TRBJ1-2 | - | TRBV11-1 | - | CASSRQSFYGYTF | TGTGCCAGCAGCCGACAGTCCTTTTATGGCTACACCTTC
TRBJ2-5 | - | TRBV19 | TRBD2 | CASSIASGAKETQYF | TGTGCCAGTAGTATTGCTAGCGGGGCTAAAGAGACCCAGTACTTC
TRBJ1-4 | - | TRBV7-8 | - | CASRPEEGTNEKLFF | TGTGCCAGCAGACCTGAGGAGGGCACTAATGAAAAACTGTTTTTT
TRBJ1-5 | - | TRBV29-1 | - | CSVMGGVNQPQHF | TGCAGCGTGATGGGAGGGGTCAATCAGCCCCAGCATTTT
TRBJ2-3 | once | TRBV5-1 | TRBD2 | CASSSRLADTDTQYF | TGCGCCAGCAGCTCCAGACTAGCGGACACAGATACGCAGTATTTT
TRBJ1-2 | few | TRBV4-3 | TRBD1 | CASSQTQGASYGYTF | TGCGCCAGCAGCCAGACACAGGGGGCAAGCTATGGCTACACCTTC
TRBJ2-3 | - | TRBV5-1 | - | CASSRDRSTDTQYF | TGCGCCAGCTCCCGAGACAGGAGCACAGATACGCAGTATTTT
TRBJ1-1 | - | TRBV7-8 | - | CASSLQGENTEAFF | TGTGCCAGCAGCTTACAGGGTGAGAACACTGAAGCTTTCTTT
TRBJ2-1 | - | TRBV7-8 | TRBD2 | CASSLTSGINEQFF | TGTGCCAGCAGCCTGACTAGCGGGATAAATGAGCAGTTCTTC
TRBJ2-3 | - | TRBV4-3 | TRBD2 | CASSSRTSGVDSDTQYF | TGCGCCAGCAGCTCCCGGACTAGCGGGGTTGATTCAGATACGCAGTATTTT
TRBJ1-2 | - | TRBV10-3 | - | CAIRPTQAPTYGYTF | TGTGCCATCAGACCTACCCAAGCCCCAACCTATGGCTACACCTTC
TRBJ1-5 | - | TRBV12-5 | - | CASGLGLDNQPQHF | TGTGCTAGTGGTTTGGGGCTAGACAATCAGCCCCAGCATTTT
TRBJ2-3 | - | TRBV7-2 | TRBD1 | CASSSLGGPDTQYF | TGTGCCAGCAGCTCGCTAGGGGGCCCAGATACGCAGTATTTT
TRBJ2-1 | - | TRBV4-2 | TRBD2 | CASSQDRTLAGGDNEQFF | TGTGCCAGCAGCCAAGACCGTACCCTAGCGGGGGGGGACAATGAGCAGTTCTTC
TRBJ2-7 | - | TRBV7-9 | - | CSSSSSDRSVSF | TGTTCCAGCAGCTCGTCCGACAGGTCCGTCAGCTTC
TRBJ1-1 | - | TRBV6-1 | - | CASSEEGFSTEAFF | TGTGCCAGCAGTGAGGAGGGTTTTAGTACTGAAGCTTTCTTT
TRBJ2-7 | - | TRBV6-1 | - | CASSEGGGHDYEQYF | TGTGCCAGCAGTGAAGGGGGGGGGCATGACTACGAGCAGTACTTC
TRBJ1-1 | - | TRBV4-1 | - | CASSPIGGDTEAFF | TGCGCCAGCAGCCCCATAGGGGGAGACACTGAAGCTTTCTTT
TRBJ2-2 | - | TRBV25-1 | - | CASSEMTGWATGELFF | TGTGCCAGCAGTGAGATGACAGGTTGGGCCACCGGGGAGCTGTTTTTT
TRBJ2-3 | - | TRBV6-6 | TRBD2 | CASSFGLETQYF | TGTGCCAGCAGTTTTGGACTAGAAACGCAGTATTTT
TRBJ2-1 | - | TRBV11-3 | - | CASSLGGQSEQFF | TGTGCCAGCAGCTTAGGGGGCCAGAGTGAGCAGTTCTTC
TRBJ2-1 | - | TRBV9 | TRBD2 | CASSVVAGGLLYNEQFF | TGTGCCAGCAGCGTAGTAGCGGGGGGGCTACTATACAATGAGCAGTTCTTC
TRBJ1-4 | - | TRBV19 | TRBD1 | CANWTGGNEKLFF | TGTGCCAATTGGACAGGGGGCAATGAAAAACTGTTTTTT
TRBJ1-3 | - | TRBV19 | - | CASSGHGPGNTIYF | TGTGCCAGTAGTGGACACGGCCCTGGAAACACCATATATTTT
TRBJ2-7 | - | TRBV7-7 | - | CASSLNLGPSYEQYF | TGTGCTAGCAGCTTAAACCTGGGGCCCTCCTACGAGCAGTACTTC